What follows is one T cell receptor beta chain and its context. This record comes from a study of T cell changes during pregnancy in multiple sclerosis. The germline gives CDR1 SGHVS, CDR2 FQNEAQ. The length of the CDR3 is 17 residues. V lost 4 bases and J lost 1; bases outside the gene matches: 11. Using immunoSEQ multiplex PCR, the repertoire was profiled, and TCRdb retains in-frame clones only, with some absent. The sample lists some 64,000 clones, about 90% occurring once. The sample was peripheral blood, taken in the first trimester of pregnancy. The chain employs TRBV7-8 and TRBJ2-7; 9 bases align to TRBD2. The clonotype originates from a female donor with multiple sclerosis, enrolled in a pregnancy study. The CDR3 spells CASSWDLAGRLSYEQYF. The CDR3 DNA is TGTGCCAGCAGCTGGGACCTAGCGGGGCGCCTATCCTACGAGCAGTACTTC.